The clone carrying this T cell receptor beta chain was counted many times. The sample is drawn from a study of glioma-infiltrating T cells. The CDR3 totals 15 residues. V dropped 0 bases and J dropped 5 bases, with 16 bases sitting between them. From germline, CDR1 is DFQATT and CDR2 SNEGSKA (reference sequence). The iRepertoire nested amplicon-rescue multiplex PCR amplified TCR alpha and beta CDR3s from RNA. TCRdb passed the multiplex PCR reads through MiXCR, listing each CDR3 protein once. The sample contains roughly 200,000 distinct CDR3 sequences, over 40% of which appear only once. Sequencing used glioma tissue, nonneoplastic brain tissue, or PBMCs (not recorded which). The chain recombines TRBV20-1 with TRBJ1-1; D is ambiguous. The origin of this receptor is a human donor with low-grade glioma or glioblastoma, undergoing nonglioma brain surgery, or in good health (not recorded which). The CDR3 reads CSARDSGSLGTEAFF. The CDR3 DNA reads TGCAGTGCTAGAGATAGTGGGTCCCTGGGGACTGAAGCTTTCTTT.